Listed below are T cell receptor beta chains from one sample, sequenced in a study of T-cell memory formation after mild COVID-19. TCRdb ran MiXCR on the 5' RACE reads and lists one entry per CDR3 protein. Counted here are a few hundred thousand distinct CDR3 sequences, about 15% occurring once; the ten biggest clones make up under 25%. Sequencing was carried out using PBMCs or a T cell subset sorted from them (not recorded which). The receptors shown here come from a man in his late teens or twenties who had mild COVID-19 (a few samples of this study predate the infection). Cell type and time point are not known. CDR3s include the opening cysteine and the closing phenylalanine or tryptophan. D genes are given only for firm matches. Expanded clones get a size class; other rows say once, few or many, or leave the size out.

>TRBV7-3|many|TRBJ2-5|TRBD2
TGTGCCAGCAGCCCCGGGGGGAGGTGGCAAGAGACCCAGTACTTC
CASSPGGRWQETQYF
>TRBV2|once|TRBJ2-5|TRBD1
TGTGCCACGGAACAGGGGGGAGAGACCCAGTACTTC
CATEQGGETQYF
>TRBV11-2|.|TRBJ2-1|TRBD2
TGTGCCAGCAGCTCATCCACTAGCGGTGCTTGGGGTGAGCAGTTCTTC
CASSSSTSGAWGEQFF
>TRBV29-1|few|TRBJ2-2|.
TGCGCCCGACGGCTGAACACCGGGGAGCTGTTTTTT
CARRLNTGELFF
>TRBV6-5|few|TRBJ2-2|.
TGTGCCAGCAGGGGGGAGGTCACCGGGGAGCTGTTTTTT
CASRGEVTGELFF
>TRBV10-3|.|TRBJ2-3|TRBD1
TGTGCCATCAGTGAAGCCAGTAACAGGGGAGATACGCAGTATTTT
CAISEASNRGDTQYF
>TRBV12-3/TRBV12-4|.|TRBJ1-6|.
TGTGCCAGCAGATCGGTTAGCTCCTATAATTCACCCCTCCACTTT
CASRSVSSYNSPLHF
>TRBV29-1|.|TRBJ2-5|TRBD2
TGCAGCGTTGAGGTAGCGGGGGCCGAAGAGACCCAGTACTTC
CSVEVAGAEETQYF
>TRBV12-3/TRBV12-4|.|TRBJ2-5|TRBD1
TGTGCCAGCAGTCTGACCCCTTACAGGGGGCTTCGAGAGACCCAGTACTTC
CASSLTPYRGLRETQYF
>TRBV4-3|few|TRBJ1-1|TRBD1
TGCGCCAGCAGCCAAGAATGGCACAGGGGGAACACTGAAGCTTTCTTT
CASSQEWHRGNTEAFF
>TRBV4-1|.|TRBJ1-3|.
TGCGCCAGCAGCCCGCTTTATACCTCTGGAAACACCATATATTTT
CASSPLYTSGNTIYF
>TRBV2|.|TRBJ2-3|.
TGTGCCAGCACCCCTATGGCGGCCAGCACAGATACGCAGTATTTT
CASTPMAASTDTQYF
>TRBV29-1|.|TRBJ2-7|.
TGCAGCGTGGGGGTGGATGAGCAGTACTTC
CSVGVDEQYF
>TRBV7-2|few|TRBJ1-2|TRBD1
TGTGCCAGCAGCTCACCCCGACAGGGGGGACTCTATGGCTACACCTTC
CASSSPRQGGLYGYTF
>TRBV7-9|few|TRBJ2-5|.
TGTGCCAGCAGCGTACAAATCGAGACCCAGTACTTC
CASSVQIETQYF
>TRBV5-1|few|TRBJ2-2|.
TGCGCCAGCAGCTCGGGAGCAGGGGACCGCACCGGGGAGCTGGTTTTT
CASSSGAGDRTGELVF
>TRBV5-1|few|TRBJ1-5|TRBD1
TGCGCCAGCAGCTTGTTGGGACAGCGGTTATTCAATCAGCCCCAGCATTTT
CASSLLGQRLFNQPQHF
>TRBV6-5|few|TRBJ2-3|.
TGTGCCAGCAGTTTAGGGAGCGGGCACACAGATACGCAGTATTTT
CASSLGSGHTDTQYF
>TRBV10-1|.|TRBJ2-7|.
TGCGCCAGCAGTGAGGGGGACTACGAGCAGTACTTC
CASSEGDYEQYF
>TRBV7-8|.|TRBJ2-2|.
TGTGCCAGCAGCTCTTACGAGAGAGGCGGGGAGCTGTTTTTT
CASSSYERGGELFF
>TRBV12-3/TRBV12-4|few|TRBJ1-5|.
TGTGCCAGCAGTTTTGGGTTGGGTAGGGACGATCAGCCCCAGCATTTT
CASSFGLGRDDQPQHF
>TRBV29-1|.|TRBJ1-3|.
TGCAGCGTTGATGACGAGAGGGGTAGAAACACCATATATTTT
CSVDDERGRNTIYF
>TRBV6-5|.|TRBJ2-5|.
TGTGCCAGCAGTGCACTAGGGATTGCGGAGACCCAGTACTTC
CASSALGIAETQYF
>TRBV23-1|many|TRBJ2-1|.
TGCGCCAGCAGTCATCGTAGGGAGACCTACAATGAGCAGTTCTTC
CASSHRRETYNEQFF
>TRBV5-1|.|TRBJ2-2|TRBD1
TGCGCCAGCAGCTCGCAGGGGGACACCGGGGAGCTGTTTTTT
CASSSQGDTGELFF
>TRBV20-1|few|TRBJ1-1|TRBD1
TGCAGTGCTATCGAAATGGGACAGGGGGCCCCCACTGAAGCTTTCTTT
CSAIEMGQGAPTEAFF
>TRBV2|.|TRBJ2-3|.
TGTGCCAGCAGTGAAGGGAACCGCCGGGGCACAGATACGCAGTATTTT
CASSEGNRRGTDTQYF